This TCR beta chain was captured by sequencing in a study of blood T cell repertoires in COVID-19. The table came from immunoSEQ multiplex PCR; TCRdb's copy has only in-frame clones and leaves some out. The sample lists fewer than 450,000 clones, more than 70% seen once, with roughly 12% in the top ten. The CDR3 runs to 15 residues. Germline loops: CDR1 SGHRS, CDR2 YFSETQ. V was pared by 3 bases and J by 8 bases, with 17 bases between. The chain carries TRBV5-1 and TRBJ1-4, with D hard to call. This TCR was sampled from a woman in her forties or fifties with COVID-19, enrolled during active disease. The sample comprised peripheral blood. The CDR3 reads CASSSSPGFAEKLFF. The CDR3 DNA follows: TGCGCCAGCAGCTCATCGCCGGGATTCGCCGAAAAACTGTTTTTT.